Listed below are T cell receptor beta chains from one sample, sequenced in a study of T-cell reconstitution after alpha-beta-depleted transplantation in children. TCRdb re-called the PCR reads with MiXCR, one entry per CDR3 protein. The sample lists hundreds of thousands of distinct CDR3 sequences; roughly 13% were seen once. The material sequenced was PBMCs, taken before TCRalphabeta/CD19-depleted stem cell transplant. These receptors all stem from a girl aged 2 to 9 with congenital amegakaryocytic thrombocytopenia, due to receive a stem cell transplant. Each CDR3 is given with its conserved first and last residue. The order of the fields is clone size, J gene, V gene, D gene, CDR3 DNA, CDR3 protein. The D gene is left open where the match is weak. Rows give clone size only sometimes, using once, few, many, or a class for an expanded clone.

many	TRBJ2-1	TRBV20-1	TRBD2	TGCAGTGCGCTAGCGGACTCCTACAATGAGCAGTTCTTC	CSALADSYNEQFF
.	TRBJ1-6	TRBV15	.	TGTGCCACCAGCAGAGTCCGGACGGGTAATTCACCCCTCCACTTT	CATSRVRTGNSPLHF
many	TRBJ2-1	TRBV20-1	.	TGCAGTGCTAGGAAAAGGAGAACCCCAGGGTCGCTCTCCTACAATGAGCAGTTCTTC	CSARKRRTPGSLSYNEQFF
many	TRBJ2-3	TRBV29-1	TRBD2	TGCAGCGTTGAAGGGCGGGAGGGCTTCAGGCTCCCAGATACGCAGTATTTT	CSVEGREGFRLPDTQYF
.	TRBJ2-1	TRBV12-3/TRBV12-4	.	TGTGCCAGCAGGGAAGTGGGGGCGCGTCGCAATGAGCAGTTCTTC	CASREVGARRNEQFF
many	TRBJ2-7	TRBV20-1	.	TGCAGTGCTAGGGAACGGGAGCAGTACTTC	CSAREREQYF
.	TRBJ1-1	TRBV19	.	TGTGCCAGTAGTATGAAGCCTATGAACACTGAAGCTTTCTTT	CASSMKPMNTEAFF
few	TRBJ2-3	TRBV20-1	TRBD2	TGCAGTGCTACCCCCCTAGCGGGTTTCACAGATACGCAGTATTTT	CSATPLAGFTDTQYF
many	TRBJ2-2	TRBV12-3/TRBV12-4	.	TGTGCCAGCAGTTTGGGATCGAGGGCTGACACCGGGGAGCTGTTTTTT	CASSLGSRADTGELFF
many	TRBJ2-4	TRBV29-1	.	TGCAGCGTTATATCTATGAGAGCCAAAAACATTCAGTACTTC	CSVISMRAKNIQYF
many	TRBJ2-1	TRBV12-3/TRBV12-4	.	TGTGCCAGCAGTTCCGGGACCCCAGGAAGGAATGAGCAGTTCTTC	CASSSGTPGRNEQFF
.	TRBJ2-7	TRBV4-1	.	TGCGCCAGCAGCCAAGAGGCCAGGGTGTACGAGCAGTACTTC	CASSQEARVYEQYF
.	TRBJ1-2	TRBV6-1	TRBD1	TGTGCCAGCAGTGAAGAGGGGACAGGATATGGCTACACCTTC	CASSEEGTGYGYTF
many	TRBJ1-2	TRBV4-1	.	TGCGCCAGCAGCCAAGGGGCTACGGAACCCTATGGCTACACCTTC	CASSQGATEPYGYTF
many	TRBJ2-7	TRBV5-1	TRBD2	TGCGCCAGCAGCCGAGCGGGAGGCTTTTACGAGCAGTACTTC	CASSRAGGFYEQYF
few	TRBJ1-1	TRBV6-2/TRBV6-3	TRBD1	TGTGCCAGCAGTTACTCTACAGAAGGGGGCGCCACTGAAGCTTTCTTT	CASSYSTEGGATEAFF
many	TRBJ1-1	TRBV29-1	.	TGCAGCGCTTCTGAGCATGCGAACACTGAAGCTTTCTTT	CSASEHANTEAFF
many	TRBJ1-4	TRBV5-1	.	TGCGCCAGCAGCCTGACCCCAACTAATGAAAAACTGTTTTTT	CASSLTPTNEKLFF
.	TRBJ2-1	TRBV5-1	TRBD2	TGCGCCAGCAGCTTGGTGGCGGGAGGGCCATATGAGCAGTTCTTC	CASSLVAGGPYEQFF
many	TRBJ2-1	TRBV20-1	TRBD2	TGCAGTGCTAGCGGGAGGGCCCTCAAGGTTGAGCAGTTCTTC	CSASGRALKVEQFF
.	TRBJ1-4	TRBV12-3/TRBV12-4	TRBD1	TGTGCCAGCAGTTTCACCGCCGGGACAGGAGCCGAAAAACTGTTTTTT	CASSFTAGTGAEKLFF
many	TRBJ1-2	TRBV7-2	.	TGTGCCAGCATGGGGGATCTTTATGGCTACACCTTC	CASMGDLYGYTF
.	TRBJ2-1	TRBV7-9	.	TGTGCCAGCAGCTCCCCGACCCGACTTCCGAGTGAGCAGTTCTTC	CASSSPTRLPSEQFF
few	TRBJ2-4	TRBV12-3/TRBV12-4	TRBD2	TGTGCCAGCAGTTCGCTAGCGGACCTAGCCAAAAACATTCAGTACTTC	CASSSLADLAKNIQYF
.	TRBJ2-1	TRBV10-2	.	TGCGCCAGCAGTGAGTTGGTATGGCTAGCCGGAGGTGAGCAGTTCTTC	CASSELVWLAGGEQFF
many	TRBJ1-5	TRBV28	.	TGTGCCAGCAGTTTAGTTACCGAAAGTCAGCCCCAGCATTTT	CASSLVTESQPQHF
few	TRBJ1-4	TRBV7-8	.	TGTGCCAGCAGCTCCCACAGGCCTAATGAAAAACTGTTTTTT	CASSSHRPNEKLFF
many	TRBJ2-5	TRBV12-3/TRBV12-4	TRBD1	TGTGCCAGCAGTTCTACCGGGACAGAAGAGACCCAGTACTTC	CASSSTGTEETQYF
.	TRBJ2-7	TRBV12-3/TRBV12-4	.	TGTGCCAGCGCCCTGGGACACGTCTCCTACGAGCAGTACTTC	CASALGHVSYEQYF
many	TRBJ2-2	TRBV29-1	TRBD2	TGCAGCGTTGAAAGGACTAGCCCCGGGGAGCTGTTTTTT	CSVERTSPGELFF
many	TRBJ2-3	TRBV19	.	TGTGCCAGTAGGCCGACTAGCACAGATACGCAGTATTTT	CASRPTSTDTQYF
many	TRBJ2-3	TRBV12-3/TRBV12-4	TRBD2	TGTGCCAGCAGTTTCGAAGCGGGAGGAGTAGATACGCAGTATTTT	CASSFEAGGVDTQYF
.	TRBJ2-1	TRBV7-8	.	TGTGCCAGCAGCCCGGACTCTATATCCTACAATGAGCAGTTCTTC	CASSPDSISYNEQFF
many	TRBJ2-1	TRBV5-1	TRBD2	TGCGCCAGCAGCTTGGAGCGGCGGGGACTAGCGGCTCGATTCTACAATGAGCAGTTCTTC	CASSLERRGLAARFYNEQFF
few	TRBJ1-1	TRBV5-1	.	TGCGCCAGCAGATATTGGGGCGAGGGGACTGAAGCTTTCTTT	CASRYWGEGTEAFF
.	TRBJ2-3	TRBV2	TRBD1	TGTGCCAGCACGGACGATCAAACAGGGGGCGTAGCAGATACGCAGTATTTT	CASTDDQTGGVADTQYF
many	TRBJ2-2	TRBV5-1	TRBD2	TGCGCCAGCAGCTTGCCACTAGCGGTCGGGGAGCTGTTTTTT	CASSLPLAVGELFF
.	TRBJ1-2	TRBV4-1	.	TGCGCCAGCAGCCAAGAAATCCGGGTATACTATGGCTACGCCTTC	CASSQEIRVYYGYAF
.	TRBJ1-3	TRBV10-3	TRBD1	TGTGCCATCAGCCGGGACAGGGGACCTGGAAACACCATATATTTT	CAISRDRGPGNTIYF
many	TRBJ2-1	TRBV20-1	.	TGCAGTGCTAGAGATCTAGCGAGGAATGAGCAGTTCTTC	CSARDLARNEQFF
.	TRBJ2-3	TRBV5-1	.	TGCGCCAGCAGCTCCTCGCCCCGGGGAGTAACAGATACGCAGTATTTT	CASSSSPRGVTDTQYF
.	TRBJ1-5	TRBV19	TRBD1	TGTGCCAGTAGTATTTTCGGGACAGAGGGCAATCAGCCCCAGCATTTT	CASSIFGTEGNQPQHF
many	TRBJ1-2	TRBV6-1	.	TGTGCCAGCACCGCAGGGACATTGGATGGCTACACCTTC	CASTAGTLDGYTF
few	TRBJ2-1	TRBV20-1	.	TGCAGTGCTGTCTGGGACCAGATCTACAATGAGCAGTTCTTC	CSAVWDQIYNEQFF
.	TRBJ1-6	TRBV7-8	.	TGTGCCAGCAGTACAGCAGGGATTTCACCCCTCCACTTT	CASSTAGISPLHF
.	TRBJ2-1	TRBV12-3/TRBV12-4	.	TGTGCCAGCAGTTTCGGAGGGGCCTTCAATGAGCAGTTCTTC	CASSFGGAFNEQFF
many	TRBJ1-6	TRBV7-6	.	TGTGCCAGCAGCTTAGGAGCCACAGGAACTTCACCCCTCCACTTT	CASSLGATGTSPLHF
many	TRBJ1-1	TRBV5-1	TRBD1	TGCGCCAGCAGCACCGACAGGGGCCTTCGCATGAGGAACACTGAAGCTTTCTTT	CASSTDRGLRMRNTEAFF
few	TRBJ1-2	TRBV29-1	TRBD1	TGCAGCGTGGACAGGAACAGCTATGGCTACACCTTC	CSVDRNSYGYTF
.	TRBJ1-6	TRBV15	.	TGTGCCACCAGCAGAGGACTTTCACCCCTCCACTTT	CATSRGLSPLHF
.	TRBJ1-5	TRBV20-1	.	TGCAGTGCCGACCGACCAGGGCATAGCAATCAGCCCCAGCATTTT	CSADRPGHSNQPQHF
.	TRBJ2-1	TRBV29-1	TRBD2	TGCAGCGTCCTCCAACTAGCGGGAGAGGGGGCAGGGGGTGTCAATGAGCAGTTCTTC	CSVLQLAGEGAGGVNEQFF
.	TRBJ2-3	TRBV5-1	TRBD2	TGCGCCAGCAGCTTGAGACTAGCGGGAGGAAATACAGATACGCAGTATTTT	CASSLRLAGGNTDTQYF
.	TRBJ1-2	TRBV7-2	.	TGTGCCAGCAGCTTGAAGGGTCAGGGTGGCTACACCTTC	CASSLKGQGGYTF
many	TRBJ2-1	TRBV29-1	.	TGCAGCGTTGAAGTACTAGCCAACAATGAGCAGTTCTTC	CSVEVLANNEQFF
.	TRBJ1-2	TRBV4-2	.	TGTGCCAGCAGCCAAGATTTGGGACGTCGCCAGGAGGGCTACACCTTC	CASSQDLGRRQEGYTF
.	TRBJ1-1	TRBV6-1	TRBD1	TGTGCCAGCAGTCCACAGGGGGTCGGAAAGAGGACTGAAGCTTTCTTT	CASSPQGVGKRTEAFF
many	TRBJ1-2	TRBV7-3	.	TGTGCCAGCAGCTTAAATGGCGGAATCTATGGCTACACCTTC	CASSLNGGIYGYTF
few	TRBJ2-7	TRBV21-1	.	TGTGCCAGCAGCAAATTTCCAAATATCGACAGCTCCTACGAGCAGTACTTC	CASSKFPNIDSSYEQYF
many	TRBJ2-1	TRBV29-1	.	TGCAGCGTTCGGGAATCCTACAATGAGCAGTTCTTC	CSVRESYNEQFF